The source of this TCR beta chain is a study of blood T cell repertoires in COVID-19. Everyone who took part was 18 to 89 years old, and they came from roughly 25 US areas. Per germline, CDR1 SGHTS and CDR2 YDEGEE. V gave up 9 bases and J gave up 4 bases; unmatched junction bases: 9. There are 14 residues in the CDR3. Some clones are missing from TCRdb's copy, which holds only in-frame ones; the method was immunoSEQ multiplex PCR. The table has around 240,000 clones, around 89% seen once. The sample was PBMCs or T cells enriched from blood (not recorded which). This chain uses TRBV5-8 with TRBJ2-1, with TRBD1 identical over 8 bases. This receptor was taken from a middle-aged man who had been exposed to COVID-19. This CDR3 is CATTRDRSYNEQFF. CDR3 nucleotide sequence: TGTGCCACGACCCGGGACAGGAGTTACAATGAGCAGTTCTTC.